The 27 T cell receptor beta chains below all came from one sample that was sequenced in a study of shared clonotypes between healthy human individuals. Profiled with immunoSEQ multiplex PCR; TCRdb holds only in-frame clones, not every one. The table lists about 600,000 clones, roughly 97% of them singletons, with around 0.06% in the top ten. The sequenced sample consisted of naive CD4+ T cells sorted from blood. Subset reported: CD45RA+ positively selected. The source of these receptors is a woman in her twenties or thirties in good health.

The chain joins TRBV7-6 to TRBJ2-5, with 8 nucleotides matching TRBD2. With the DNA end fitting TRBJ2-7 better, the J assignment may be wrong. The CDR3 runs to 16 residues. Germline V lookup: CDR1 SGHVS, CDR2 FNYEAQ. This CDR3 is CASSLRLAGLPYEQYF. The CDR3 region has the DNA TGTGCCAGCAGCTTAAGGTTAGCGGGACTACCCTACGAGCAGTACTTC.

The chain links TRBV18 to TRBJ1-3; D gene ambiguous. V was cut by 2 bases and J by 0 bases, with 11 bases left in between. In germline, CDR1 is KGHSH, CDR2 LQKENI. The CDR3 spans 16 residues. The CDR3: CASSPNPGNSGNTIYF. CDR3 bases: TGTGCCAGCTCACCAAATCCGGGGAACTCTGGAAACACCATATATTTT.

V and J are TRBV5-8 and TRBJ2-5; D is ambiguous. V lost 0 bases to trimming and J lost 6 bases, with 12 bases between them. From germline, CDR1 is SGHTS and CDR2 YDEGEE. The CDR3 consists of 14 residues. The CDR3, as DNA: TGTGCCAGCAGCTTGGCCAGTAGCCGGAAGACCCAGTACTTC. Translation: CASSLASSRKTQYF.

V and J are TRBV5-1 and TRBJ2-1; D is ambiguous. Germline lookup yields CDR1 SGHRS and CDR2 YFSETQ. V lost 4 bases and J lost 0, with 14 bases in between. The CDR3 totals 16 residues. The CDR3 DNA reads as TGCGCCAGCAGCATCCGACTGCAAAGCTCCTACAATGAGCAGTTCTTC. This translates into CASSIRLQSSYNEQFF.

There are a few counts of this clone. For the CDR3, the DNA is TGCGCCAGCAGTGACGCGGCCTATGGCTACACCTTC. It is translated as CASSDAAYGYTF. The rearrangement uses TRBV10-1 and TRBJ1-2, with no clear D. Germline values: CDR1 WNHNN, CDR2 SYGVQD (reference sequence). The CDR3 is 12 amino acids. V dropped 3 bases and J dropped 4 bases, with 6 bases sitting between them.

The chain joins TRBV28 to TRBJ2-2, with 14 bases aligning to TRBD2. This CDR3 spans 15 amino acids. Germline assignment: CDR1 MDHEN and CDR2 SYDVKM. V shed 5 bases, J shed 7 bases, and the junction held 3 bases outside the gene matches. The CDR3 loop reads CASSPGTSGSGELFF. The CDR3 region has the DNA TGTGCCAGCAGTCCCGGGACTAGCGGGAGCGGGGAGCTGTTTTTT.

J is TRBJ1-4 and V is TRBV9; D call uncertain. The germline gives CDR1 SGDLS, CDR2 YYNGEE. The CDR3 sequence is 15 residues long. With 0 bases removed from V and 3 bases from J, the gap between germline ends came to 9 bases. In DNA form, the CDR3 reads TGTGCCAGCAGCGTAGGAGCAGTGCCTAATGAAAAACTGTTTTTT. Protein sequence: CASSVGAVPNEKLFF. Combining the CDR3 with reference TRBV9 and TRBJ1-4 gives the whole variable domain DSGVTQTPKHLITATGQRVTLRCSPRSGDLSVYWYQQSLDQGLQFLIQYYNGEERAKGNILERFSAQQFPDLHSELNLSSLELGDSALYFCASSVGAVPNEKLFFGSGTQLSVL.

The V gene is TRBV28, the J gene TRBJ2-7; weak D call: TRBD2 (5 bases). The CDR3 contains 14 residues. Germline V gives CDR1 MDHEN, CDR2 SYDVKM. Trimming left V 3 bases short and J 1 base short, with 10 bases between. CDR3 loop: CASSFSSPSYEQYF. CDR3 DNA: TGTGCCAGCAGTTTTTCTAGCCCGTCCTACGAGCAGTACTTC.

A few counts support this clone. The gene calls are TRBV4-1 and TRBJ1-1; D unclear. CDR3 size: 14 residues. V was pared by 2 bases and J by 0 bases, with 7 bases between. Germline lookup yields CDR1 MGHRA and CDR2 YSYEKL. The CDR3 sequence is CASSQLLLNTEAFF. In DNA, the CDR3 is TGCGCCAGCAGCCAACTACTCTTGAACACTGAAGCTTTCTTT.

This chain's CDR3 is CAFVRGSYGYTF. The DNA for the CDR3 is TGTGCCTTCGTCCGGGGAAGCTATGGCTACACCTTC. This chain connects TRBV2 to TRBJ1-2; D not resolved. The CDR3 contains 12 residues. Germline CDR1 SNHLY, CDR2 FYNNEI. Trimming took 11 bases from V and 4 from J, leaving 14 bases between them.

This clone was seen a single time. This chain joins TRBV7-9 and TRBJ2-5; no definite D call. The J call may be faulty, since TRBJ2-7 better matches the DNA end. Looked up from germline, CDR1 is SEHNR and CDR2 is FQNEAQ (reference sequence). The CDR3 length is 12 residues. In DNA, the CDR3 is TGTGCCAGCAGTCCAAAAAACCGCGAGCAGTACTTC. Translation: CASSPKNREQYF.

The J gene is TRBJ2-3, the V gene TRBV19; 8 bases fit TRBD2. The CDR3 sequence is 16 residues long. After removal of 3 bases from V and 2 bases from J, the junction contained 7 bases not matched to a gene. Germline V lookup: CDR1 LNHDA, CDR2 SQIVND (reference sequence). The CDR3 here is CASSIPAGVNTDTQYF. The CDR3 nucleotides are TGTGCCAGTAGTATCCCAGCGGGAGTGAACACAGATACGCAGTATTTT.

The CDR3 sequence: CASSFRTPRGSSYNEQFF. The CDR3 DNA is TGTGCCAGCAGTTTCCGGACTCCTCGCGGGAGCTCCTACAATGAGCAGTTCTTC. The V and J genes are TRBV28 and TRBJ2-1, with TRBD2 identical over 7 bases. CDR3 length: 18 amino acids. V was pared by 3 bases and J by 0 bases, with 11 bases of the junction left unmatched. Germline CDR1 and CDR2: MDHEN and SYDVKM. Based on the CDR3 plus reference TRBV28 and TRBJ2-1, the full variable domain is DVKVTQSSRYLVKRTGEKVFLECVQDMDHENMFWYRQDPGLGLRLIYFSYDVKMKEKGDIPEGYSVSREKKERFSLILESASTNQTSMYLCASSFRTPRGSSYNEQFFGPGTRLTVL.

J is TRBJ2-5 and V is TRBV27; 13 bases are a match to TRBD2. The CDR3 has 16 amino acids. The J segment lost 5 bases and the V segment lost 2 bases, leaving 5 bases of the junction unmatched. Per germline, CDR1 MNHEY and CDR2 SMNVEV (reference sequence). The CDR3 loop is CASSLEGLAGVETQYF. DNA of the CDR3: TGTGCCAGCAGTTTAGAAGGACTAGCGGGAGTCGAGACCCAGTACTTC.

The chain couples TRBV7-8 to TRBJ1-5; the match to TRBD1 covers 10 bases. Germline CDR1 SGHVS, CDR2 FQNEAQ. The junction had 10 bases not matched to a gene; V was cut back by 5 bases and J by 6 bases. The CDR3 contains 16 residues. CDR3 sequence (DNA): TGTGCCAGCAGCAATAGAGACAGGGGGCTCGGTCAGCCCCAGCATTTT. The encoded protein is CASSNRDRGLGQPQHF.

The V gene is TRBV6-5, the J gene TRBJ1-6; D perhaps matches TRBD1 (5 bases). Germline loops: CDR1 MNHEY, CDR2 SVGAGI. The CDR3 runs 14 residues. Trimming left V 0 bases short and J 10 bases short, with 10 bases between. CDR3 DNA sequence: TGTGCCAGCAGTTACTCAAGGGGCAAATCACCCCTCCACTTT. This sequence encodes CASSYSRGKSPLHF.

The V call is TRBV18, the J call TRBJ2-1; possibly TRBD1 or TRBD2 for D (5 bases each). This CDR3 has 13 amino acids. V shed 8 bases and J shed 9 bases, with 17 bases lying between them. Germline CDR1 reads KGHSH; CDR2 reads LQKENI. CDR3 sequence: CASRPRDGAEQFF. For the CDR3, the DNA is TGTGCCAGCCGTCCTCGTGACGGGGCTGAGCAGTTCTTC.

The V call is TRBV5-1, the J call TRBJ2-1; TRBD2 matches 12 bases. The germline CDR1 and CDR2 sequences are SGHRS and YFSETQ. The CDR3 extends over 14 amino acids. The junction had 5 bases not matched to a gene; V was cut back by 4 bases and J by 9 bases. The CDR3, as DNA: TGCGCCAGCAGCGCGGGACTAGCGGGTAGTGAGCAGTTCTTC. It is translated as CASSAGLAGSEQFF.

The CDR3 protein is CASSPGTGVMGETQYF. CDR3 DNA sequence: TGTGCCAGCAGCCCAGGGACAGGGGTTATGGGAGAGACCCAGTACTTC. The J gene is TRBJ2-5, the V gene TRBV7-9, with 10 bases fitting TRBD1. This CDR3 region has 16 residues. The germline V gene has CDR1 SEHNR and CDR2 FQNEAQ (reference sequence). V shed 5 bases, J shed 4 bases, and the junction held 10 bases outside the gene matches.

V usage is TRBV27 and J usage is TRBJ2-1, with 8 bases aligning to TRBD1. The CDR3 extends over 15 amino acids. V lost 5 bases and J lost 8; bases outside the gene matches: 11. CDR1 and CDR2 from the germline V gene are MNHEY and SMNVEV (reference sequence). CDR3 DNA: TGTGCCAGCAGTCTAGACGACAGGGGAATCGATGAGCAGTTCTTC. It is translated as CASSLDDRGIDEQFF.

DNA of the CDR3: TGCAGCGTTGAAGTCCTGGGGGCTAGGAAAGAGACCCAGTACTTC. This codes for CSVEVLGARKETQYF. The chain recombines TRBV29-1 with TRBJ2-5, with TRBD1 as a possible D gene (6 bases). CDR1 and CDR2 from the germline V gene are SQVTM and ANQGSEA. This CDR3 comprises 15 residues. Between the trimmed V and J ends, which lost 1 base and 3 bases, there was a span of 15 bases.

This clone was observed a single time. This CDR3 is CASSRTSAYNEQFF. The CDR3, as DNA: TGCGCCAGCAGCCGGACTAGCGCCTACAATGAGCAGTTCTTC. This chain joins TRBV4-1 and TRBJ2-1; 9 bases match TRBD2. The CDR3 loop spans 14 amino acids. Germline loops: CDR1 MGHRA, CDR2 YSYEKL. With V trimmed by 4 bases and J by 2 bases, 0 bases remained unmatched.

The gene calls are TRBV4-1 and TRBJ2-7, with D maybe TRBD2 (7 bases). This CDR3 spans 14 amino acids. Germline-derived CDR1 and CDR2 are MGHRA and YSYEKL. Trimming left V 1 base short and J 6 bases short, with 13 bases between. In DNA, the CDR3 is TGCGCCAGCAGCCAAGCACTAGCGACAGGCGAGCAGTACTTC. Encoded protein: CASSQALATGEQYF.

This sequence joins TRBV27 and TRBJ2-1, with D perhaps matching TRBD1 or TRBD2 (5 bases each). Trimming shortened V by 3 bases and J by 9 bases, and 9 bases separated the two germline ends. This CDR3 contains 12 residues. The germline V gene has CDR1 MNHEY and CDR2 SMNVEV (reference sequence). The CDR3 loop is CASSFLGTEQFF. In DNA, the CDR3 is TGTGCCAGCAGTTTTTTGGGGACTGAGCAGTTCTTC.

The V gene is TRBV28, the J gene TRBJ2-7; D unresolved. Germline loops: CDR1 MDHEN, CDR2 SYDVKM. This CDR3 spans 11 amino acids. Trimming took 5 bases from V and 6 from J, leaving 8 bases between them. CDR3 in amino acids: CASSLGFEQYF. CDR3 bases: TGTGCCAGCAGTCTGGGCTTCGAGCAGTACTTC.

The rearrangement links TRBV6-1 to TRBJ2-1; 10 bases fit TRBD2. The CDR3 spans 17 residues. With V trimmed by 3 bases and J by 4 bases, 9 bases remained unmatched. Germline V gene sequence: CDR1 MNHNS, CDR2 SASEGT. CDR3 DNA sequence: TGTGCCAGCAGTGATTTTAGGACTAGCGGAAAATACAATGAGCAGTTCTTC. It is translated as CASSDFRTSGKYNEQFF.

CDR3 loop: CASSQVGLVQGEQFF. CDR3 nucleotides: TGCGCCAGCAGCCAGGTTGGACTAGTTCAGGGTGAGCAGTTCTTC. This sequence joins TRBV4-1 and TRBJ2-1; the match to TRBD2 covers 7 bases. The germline CDR1 and CDR2 sequences are MGHRA and YSYEKL. The CDR3 totals 15 residues. V dropped 3 bases and J dropped 9; count of bases not matched to a gene: 11.